This TCR beta chain was recorded in a study of T cell responses to AZD1222 COVID-19 vaccine. The protocol was immunoSEQ multiplex PCR, while the TCRdb copy is restricted to in-frame clones and leaves out a portion. This table has roughly 150,000 clones, about 93% appearing once. The V end lost 6 bases, the J end lost 4 bases, and 15 bases lay between the germline ends. The CDR3 contains 14 residues. The germline V gene has CDR1 SNHLY and CDR2 FYNNEI. The sequence came from an adult in good health. Source: peripheral blood, taken on day 0 of AZD1222 vaccination. The V gene is TRBV2, the J gene TRBJ1-1; perhaps TRBD1 as D (5 bases). The CDR3 protein is CASRGSTGPTEAFF. CDR3 DNA sequence: TGTGCCAGCAGGGGGTCGACGGGACCCACTGAAGCTTTCTTT.